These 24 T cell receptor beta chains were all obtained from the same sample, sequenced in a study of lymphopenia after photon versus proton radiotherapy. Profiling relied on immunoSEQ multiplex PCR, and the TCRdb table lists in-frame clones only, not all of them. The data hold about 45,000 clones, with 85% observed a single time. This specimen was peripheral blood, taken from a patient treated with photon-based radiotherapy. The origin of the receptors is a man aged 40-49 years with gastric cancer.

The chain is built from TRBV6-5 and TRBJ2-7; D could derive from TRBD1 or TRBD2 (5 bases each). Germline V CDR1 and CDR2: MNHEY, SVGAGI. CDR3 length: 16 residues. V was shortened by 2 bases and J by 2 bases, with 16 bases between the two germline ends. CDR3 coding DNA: TGTGCCAGCAGTTACCGCTCCGGGACGGAAGCCTACGAGCAGTACTTC. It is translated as CASSYRSGTEAYEQYF.

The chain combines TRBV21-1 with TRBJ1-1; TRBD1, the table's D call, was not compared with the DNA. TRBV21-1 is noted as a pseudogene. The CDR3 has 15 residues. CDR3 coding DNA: TGTGCCAGCAGCAAATTAAGGGGGCTTTGGACTGAAGCTTTCTTT. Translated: CASSKLRGLWTEAFF.

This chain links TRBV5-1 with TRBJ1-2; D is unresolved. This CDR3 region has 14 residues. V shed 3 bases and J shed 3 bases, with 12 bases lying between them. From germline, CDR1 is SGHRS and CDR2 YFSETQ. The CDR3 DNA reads TGCGCCAGCAGCTCGGTAGGGTCGCACTATGGCTACACCTTC. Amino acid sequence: CASSSVGSHYGYTF.

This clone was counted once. The CDR3 nucleotides are TGTGCCACTCGGCTAGCGGGGGGGGTTGAGCAGTACTTC. It translates to CATRLAGGVEQYF. The chain carries TRBV6-1 and TRBJ2-7, with 12 bases aligning to TRBD2. V trimming: 10 bases; J trimming: 7 bases; junction bases outside the gene matches: 8. This CDR3 is built from 13 residues. CDR1 is MNHNS and CDR2 is SASEGT in the germline V gene.

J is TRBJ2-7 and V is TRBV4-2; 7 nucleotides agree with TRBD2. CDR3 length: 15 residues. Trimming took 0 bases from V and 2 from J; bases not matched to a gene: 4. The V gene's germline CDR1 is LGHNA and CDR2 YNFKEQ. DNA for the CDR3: TGTGCCAGCAGCCAAGAGGGAGGGTCCCCCTACGAGCAGTACTTC. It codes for CASSQEGGSPYEQYF.

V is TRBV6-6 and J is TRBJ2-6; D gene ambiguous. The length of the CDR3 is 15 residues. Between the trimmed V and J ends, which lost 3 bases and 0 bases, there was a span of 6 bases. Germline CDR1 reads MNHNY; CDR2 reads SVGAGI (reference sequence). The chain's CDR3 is CASSYTASGANVLTF. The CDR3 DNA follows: TGTGCCAGCAGTTATACAGCCTCTGGGGCCAACGTCCTGACTTTC.

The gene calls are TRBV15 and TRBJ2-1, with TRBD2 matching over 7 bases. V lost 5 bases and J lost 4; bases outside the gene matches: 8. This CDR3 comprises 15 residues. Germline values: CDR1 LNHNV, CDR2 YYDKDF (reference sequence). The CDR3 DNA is TGTGCCACCAGCCGTGGACTAGACAAATACAATGAGCAGTTCTTC. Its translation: CATSRGLDKYNEQFF.

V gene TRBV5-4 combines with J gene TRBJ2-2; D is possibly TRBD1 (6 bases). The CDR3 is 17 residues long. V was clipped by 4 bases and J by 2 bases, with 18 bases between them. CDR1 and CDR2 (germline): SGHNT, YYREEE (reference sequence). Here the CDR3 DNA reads TGTGCCAGCAGCCTCCAGGGGACGAGATTTAACACCGGGGAGCTGTTTTTT. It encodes CASSLQGTRFNTGELFF.

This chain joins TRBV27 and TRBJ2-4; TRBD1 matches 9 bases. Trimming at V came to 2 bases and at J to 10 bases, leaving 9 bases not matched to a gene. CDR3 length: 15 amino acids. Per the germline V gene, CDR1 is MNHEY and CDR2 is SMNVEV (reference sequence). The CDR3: CASSLTGGSGGIQYF. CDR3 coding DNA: TGTGCCAGCAGTTTAACAGGGGGCTCAGGGGGGATTCAGTACTTC.

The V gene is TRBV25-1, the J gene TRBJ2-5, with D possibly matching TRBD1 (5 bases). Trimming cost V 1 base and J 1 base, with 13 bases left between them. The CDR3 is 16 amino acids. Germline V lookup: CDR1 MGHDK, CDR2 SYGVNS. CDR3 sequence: CASSESRGSFQETQYF. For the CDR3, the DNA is TGTGCCAGCAGTGAATCTAGGGGTAGTTTCCAAGAGACCCAGTACTTC.

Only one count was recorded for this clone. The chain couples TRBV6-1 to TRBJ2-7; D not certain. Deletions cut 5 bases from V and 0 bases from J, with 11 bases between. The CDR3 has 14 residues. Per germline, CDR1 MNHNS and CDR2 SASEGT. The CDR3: CASSPLGFSYEQYF. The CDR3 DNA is TGTGCCAGCAGTCCCCTCGGGTTCTCCTACGAGCAGTACTTC.

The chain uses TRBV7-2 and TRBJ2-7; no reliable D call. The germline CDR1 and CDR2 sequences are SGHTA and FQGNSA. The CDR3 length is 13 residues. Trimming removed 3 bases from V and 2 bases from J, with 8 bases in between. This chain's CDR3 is CASSFDTTYEQYF. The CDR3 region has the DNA TGTGCCAGCAGCTTTGACACAACCTACGAGCAGTACTTC.

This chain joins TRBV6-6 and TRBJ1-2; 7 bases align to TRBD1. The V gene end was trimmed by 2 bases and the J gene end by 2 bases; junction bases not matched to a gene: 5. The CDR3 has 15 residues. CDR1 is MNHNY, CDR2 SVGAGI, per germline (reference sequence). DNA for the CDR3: TGTGCCAGCAGTTACCCGGCAGGGGGAAACTATGGCTACACCTTC. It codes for CASSYPAGGNYGYTF.

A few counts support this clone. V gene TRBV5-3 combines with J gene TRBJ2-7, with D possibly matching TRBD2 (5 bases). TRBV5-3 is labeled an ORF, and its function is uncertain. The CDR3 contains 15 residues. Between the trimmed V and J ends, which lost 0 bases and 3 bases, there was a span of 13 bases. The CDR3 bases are TGTGCCAGAAGCTTGGCCCCGTTTGGAGGCTACGAGCAGTACTTC. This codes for CARSLAPFGGYEQYF.

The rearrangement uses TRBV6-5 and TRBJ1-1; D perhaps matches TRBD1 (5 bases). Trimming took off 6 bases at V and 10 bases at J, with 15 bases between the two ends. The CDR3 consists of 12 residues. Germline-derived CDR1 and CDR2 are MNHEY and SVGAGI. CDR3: CASRPQGRGAFF. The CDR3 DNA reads TGTGCCAGCAGACCTCAGGGTCGCGGAGCTTTCTTT.

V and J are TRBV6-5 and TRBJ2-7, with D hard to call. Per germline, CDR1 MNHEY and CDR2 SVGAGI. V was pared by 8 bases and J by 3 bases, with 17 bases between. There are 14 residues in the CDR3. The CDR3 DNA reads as TGTGCCAGCGGAACTCCCAGGAGCGACTACGAGCAGTACTTC. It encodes CASGTPRSDYEQYF.

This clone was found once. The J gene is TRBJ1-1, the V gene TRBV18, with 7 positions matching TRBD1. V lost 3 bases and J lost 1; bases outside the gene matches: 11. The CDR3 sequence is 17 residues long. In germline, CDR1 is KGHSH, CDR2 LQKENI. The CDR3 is CASSPPMRQGGNTEAFF. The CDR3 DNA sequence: TGTGCCAGCTCACCTCCCATGAGACAGGGTGGGAACACTGAAGCTTTCTTT. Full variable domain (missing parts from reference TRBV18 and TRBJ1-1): NAGVMQNPRHLVRRRGQEARLRCSPMKGHSHVYWYRQLPEEGLKFMVYLQKENIIDESGMPKERFSAEFPKEGPSILRIQQVVRGDSAAYFCASSPPMRQGGNTEAFFGQGTRLTVV.

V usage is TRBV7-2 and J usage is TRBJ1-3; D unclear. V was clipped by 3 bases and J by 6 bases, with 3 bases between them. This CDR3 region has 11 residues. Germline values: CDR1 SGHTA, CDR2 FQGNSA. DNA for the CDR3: TGTGCCAGCAGCTTCTTAAACACCATATATTTT. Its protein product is CASSFLNTIYF.

The CDR3 reads CAWSGWAEAFF. CDR3 in DNA: TGTGCCTGGAGTGGGTGGGCTGAAGCTTTCTTT. V usage is TRBV30 and J usage is TRBJ1-1, with D uncertain. Trimming left V 1 base short and J 6 bases short, with 6 bases between. Looked up from germline, CDR1 is GTSNPN and CDR2 is SVGIG (reference sequence). The CDR3 extends over 11 amino acids. The whole variable domain, filled in from reference TRBV30 and TRBJ1-1, reads SQTIHQWPATLVQPVGSPLSLECTVEGTSNPNLYWYRQAAGRGLQLLFYSVGIGQISSEVPQNLSASRPQDRQFILSSKKLLLSDSGFYLCAWSGWAEAFFGQGTRLTVV.

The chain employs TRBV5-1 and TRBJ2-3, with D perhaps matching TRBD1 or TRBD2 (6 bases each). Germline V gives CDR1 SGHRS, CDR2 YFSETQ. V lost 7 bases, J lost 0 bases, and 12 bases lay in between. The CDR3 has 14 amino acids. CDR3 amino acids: CASRGGPSTDTQYF. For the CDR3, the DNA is TGCGCCAGCCGAGGGGGGCCCAGCACAGATACGCAGTATTTT. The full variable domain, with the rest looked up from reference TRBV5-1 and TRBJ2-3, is KAGVTQTPRYLIKTRGQQVTLSCSPISGHRSVSWYQQTPGQGLQFLFEYFSETQRNKGNFPGRFSGRQFSNSRSEMNVSTLELGDSALYLCASRGGPSTDTQYFGPGTRLTVL.

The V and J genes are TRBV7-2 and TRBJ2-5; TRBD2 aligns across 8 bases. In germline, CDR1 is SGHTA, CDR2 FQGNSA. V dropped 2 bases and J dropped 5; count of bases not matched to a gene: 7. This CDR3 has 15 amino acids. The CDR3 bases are TGTGCCAGCAGCTTATACGCGGGGGGTCGGGAGACCCAGTACTTC. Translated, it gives CASSLYAGGRETQYF.

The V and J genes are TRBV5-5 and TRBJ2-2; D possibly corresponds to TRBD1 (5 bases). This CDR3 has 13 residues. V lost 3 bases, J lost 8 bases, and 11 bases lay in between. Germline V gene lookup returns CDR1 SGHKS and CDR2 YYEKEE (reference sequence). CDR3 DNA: TGTGCCAGCAGCTGGGGCGTGGGAGGGGAGCTGTTTTTT. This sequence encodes CASSWGVGGELFF.

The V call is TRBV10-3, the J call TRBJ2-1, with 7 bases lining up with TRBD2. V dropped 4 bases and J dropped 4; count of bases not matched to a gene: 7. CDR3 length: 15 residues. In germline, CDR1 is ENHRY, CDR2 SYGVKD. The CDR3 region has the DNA TGTGCCATCAGTGGTGGGGCTAGCGGTTACAATGAGCAGTTCTTC. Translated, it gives CAISGGASGYNEQFF.

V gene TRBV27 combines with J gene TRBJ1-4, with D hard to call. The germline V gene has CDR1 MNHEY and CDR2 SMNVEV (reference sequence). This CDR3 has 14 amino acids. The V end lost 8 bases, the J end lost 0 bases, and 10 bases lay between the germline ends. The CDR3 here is CASGVRATNEKLFF. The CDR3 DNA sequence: TGTGCCAGCGGCGTTCGGGCAACTAATGAAAAACTGTTTTTT.